This record looks at one T cell receptor beta chain sequence and its context. The target antigen is unknown. This sample was taken from a study of cytomegalovirus exposure and HLA in healthy donors. Study information: Within an early data release were about 85 million unique TCRs drawn from HLA-typed donors.

Points from the study as a whole: Earlier analysis looked at TCR beta V segments, and most were productive about 87% or about 30% of the time. TCR association rates varied by HLA locus in a later analysis, with DRB1 highest and HLA-C lowest. TCR beta chains numbering under 200 were designated cytomegalovirus-associated.

Germline V lookup: CDR1 MNHNS, CDR2 SASEGT. The CDR3 extends over 15 amino acids. The V segment lost 7 bases and the J segment 5 bases; nucleotides outside the gene matches: 14. The study ran its PCR with 60 Vbeta and 13 Jbeta primers. Libraries were prepared by immunoSEQ multiplex PCR; TCRdb keeps only in-frame clonotypes and omits some of them. The sample contains about 150,000 clones, about four fifths of which appear only once. Sequencing was performed on PBMCs. This clonotype was obtained from a man younger than 35 in good health and CMV-seronegative. The chain recombines TRBV6-1 with TRBJ2-7; 7 bases match TRBD1. The chain's CDR3 is CASTDRDVWSDEQYF. The DNA of the CDR3 is TGTGCCAGCACCGACAGGGATGTTTGGTCGGACGAGCAGTACTTC.